The present entry profiles one T cell receptor beta chain with its context. These data are taken from a study of blood T cell repertoires in COVID-19. Clones were read by immunoSEQ multiplex PCR, and TCRdb kept only the in-frame ones, dropping some. The table has roughly 190,000 clones, around 82% seen once; the top ten hold around 16%. The receptor's source is a woman in her fifties or sixties with acute COVID-19. The material sequenced was PBMCs or T cells enriched from blood (not recorded which).

CDR3 sequence reads: CAIRGKGNEKLFF. In DNA form, the CDR3 reads TGTGCCATCAGGGGGAAGGGGAATGAAAAACTGTTTTTT. V usage is TRBV10-3 and J usage is TRBJ1-4, with a tentative D call TRBD1 (5 bases). CDR3 size: 13 residues. V lost 6 bases and J lost 5, with 10 bases in between. Per germline, CDR1 ENHRY and CDR2 SYGVKD.